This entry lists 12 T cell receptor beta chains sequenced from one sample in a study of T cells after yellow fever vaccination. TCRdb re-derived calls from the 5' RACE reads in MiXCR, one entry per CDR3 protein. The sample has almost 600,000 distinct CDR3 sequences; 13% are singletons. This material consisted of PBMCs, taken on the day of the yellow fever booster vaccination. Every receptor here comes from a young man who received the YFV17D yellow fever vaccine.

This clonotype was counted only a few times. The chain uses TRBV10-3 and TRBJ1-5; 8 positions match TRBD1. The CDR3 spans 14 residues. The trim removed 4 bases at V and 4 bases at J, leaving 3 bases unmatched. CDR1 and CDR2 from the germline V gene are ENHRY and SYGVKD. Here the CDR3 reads CAISGTGLNQPQHF. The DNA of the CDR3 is TGTGCCATCAGTGGGACAGGGCTAAATCAGCCCCAGCATTTT.

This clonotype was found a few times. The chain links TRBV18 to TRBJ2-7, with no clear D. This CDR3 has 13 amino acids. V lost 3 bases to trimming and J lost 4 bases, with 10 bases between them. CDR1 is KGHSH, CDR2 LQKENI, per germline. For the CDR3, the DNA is TGTGCCAGCTCACCCCGGATGGGATACGAGCAGTACTTC. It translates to CASSPRMGYEQYF.

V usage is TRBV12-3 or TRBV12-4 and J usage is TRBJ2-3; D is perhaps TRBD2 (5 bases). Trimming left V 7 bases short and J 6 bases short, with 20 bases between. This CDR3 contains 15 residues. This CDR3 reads CASNKPPAGADTQYF. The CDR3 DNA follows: TGTGCCAGCAACAAACCCCCCGCGGGCGCCGATACGCAGTATTTT.

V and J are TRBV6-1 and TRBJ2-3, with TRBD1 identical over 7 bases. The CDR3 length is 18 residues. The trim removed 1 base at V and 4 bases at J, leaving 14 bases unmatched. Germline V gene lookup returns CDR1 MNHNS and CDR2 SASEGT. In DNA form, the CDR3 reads TGTGCCAGCAGTGAAGTCCTTACAGGGGCCACGGGGCCAGATACGCAGTATTTT. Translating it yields CASSEVLTGATGPDTQYF.

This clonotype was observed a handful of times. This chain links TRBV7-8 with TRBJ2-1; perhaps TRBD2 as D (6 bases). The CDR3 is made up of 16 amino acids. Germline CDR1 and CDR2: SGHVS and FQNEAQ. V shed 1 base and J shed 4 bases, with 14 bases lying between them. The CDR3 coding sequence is TGTGCCAGCAGCTTAGGGGCGTTAGCGGAATACAATGAGCAGTTCTTC. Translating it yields CASSLGALAEYNEQFF.

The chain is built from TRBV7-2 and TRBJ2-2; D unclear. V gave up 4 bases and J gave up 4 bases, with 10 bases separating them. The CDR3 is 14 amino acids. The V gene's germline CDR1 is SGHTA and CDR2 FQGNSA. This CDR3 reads CASSSPLSTGELFF. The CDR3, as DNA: TGTGCCAGCAGCTCCCCGCTATCCACCGGGGAGCTGTTTTTT.

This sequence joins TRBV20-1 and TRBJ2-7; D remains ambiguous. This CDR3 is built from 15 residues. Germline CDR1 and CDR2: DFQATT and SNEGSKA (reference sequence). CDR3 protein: CFCGQARGISYEQYF. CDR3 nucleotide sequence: TGCTTCTGTGGCCAGGCTCGCGGCATCTCCTACGAGCAGTACTTC.

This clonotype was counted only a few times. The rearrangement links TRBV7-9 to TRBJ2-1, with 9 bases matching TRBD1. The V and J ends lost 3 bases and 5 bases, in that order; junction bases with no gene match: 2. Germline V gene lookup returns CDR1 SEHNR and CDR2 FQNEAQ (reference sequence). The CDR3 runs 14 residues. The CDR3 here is CASSFDRGDNEQFF. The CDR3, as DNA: TGTGCCAGCAGCTTCGACAGGGGGGACAATGAGCAGTTCTTC.

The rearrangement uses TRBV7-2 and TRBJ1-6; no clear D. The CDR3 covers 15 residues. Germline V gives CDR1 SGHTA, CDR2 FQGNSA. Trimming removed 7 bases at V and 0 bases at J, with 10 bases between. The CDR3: CASTPRSSYNSPLHF. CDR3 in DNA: TGTGCCAGCACCCCCAGGAGCTCCTATAATTCACCCCTCCACTTT.

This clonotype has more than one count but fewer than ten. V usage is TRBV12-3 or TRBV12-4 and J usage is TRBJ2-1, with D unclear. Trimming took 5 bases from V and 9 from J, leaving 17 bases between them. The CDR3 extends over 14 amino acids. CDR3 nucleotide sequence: TGTGCCAGCAGTGGCTGGGTGGGGTCCCCTGAGCAGTTCTTC. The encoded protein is CASSGWVGSPEQFF.

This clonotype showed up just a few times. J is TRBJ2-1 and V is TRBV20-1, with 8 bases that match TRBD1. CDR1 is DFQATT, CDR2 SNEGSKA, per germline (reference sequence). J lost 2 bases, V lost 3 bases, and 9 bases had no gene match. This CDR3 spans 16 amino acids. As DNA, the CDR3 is TGCAGTGCTAGCGTCGTCGGACAGGGAACCTACAATGAGCAGTTCTTC. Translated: CSASVVGQGTYNEQFF.

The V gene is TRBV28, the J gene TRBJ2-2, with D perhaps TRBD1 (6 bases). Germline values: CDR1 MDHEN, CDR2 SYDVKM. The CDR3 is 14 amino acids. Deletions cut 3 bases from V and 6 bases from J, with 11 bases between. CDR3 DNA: TGTGCCAGCAGTTTCAGGGGCGACGCCGGGGAGCTGTTTTTT. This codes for CASSFRGDAGELFF. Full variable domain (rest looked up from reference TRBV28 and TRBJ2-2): DVKVTQSSRYLVKRTGEKVFLECVQDMDHENMFWYRQDPGLGLRLIYFSYDVKMKEKGDIPEGYSVSREKKERFSLILESASTNQTSMYLCASSFRGDAGELFFGEGSRLTVL.